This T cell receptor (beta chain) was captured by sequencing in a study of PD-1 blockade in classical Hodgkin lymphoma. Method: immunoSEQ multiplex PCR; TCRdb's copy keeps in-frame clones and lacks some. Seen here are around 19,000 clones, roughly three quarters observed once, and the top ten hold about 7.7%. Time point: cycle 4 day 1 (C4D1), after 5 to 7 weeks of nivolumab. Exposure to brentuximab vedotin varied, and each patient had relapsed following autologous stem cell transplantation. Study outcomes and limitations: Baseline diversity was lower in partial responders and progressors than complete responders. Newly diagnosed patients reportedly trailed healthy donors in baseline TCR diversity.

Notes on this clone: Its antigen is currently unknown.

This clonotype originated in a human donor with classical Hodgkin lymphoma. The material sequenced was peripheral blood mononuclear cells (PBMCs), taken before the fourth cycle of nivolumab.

The CDR3 reads CASSQHGSSGSYEQYF. The CDR3 nucleotides read TGTGCCAGCAGCCAACATGGGTCTAGCGGTTCCTACGAGCAGTACTTC. The gene calls are TRBV4-2 and TRBJ2-7, with 7 bases identical to TRBD2. V lost 2 bases, J lost 1 base, and 8 bases stayed unmatched. Germline V CDR1 and CDR2: LGHNA, YNFKEQ. This CDR3 spans 16 amino acids.